This T cell receptor (beta chain) originates from a study of T cell responses to AZD1222 COVID-19 vaccine. Study observations and caveats: Sampled repertoires all dated from after the peak T cell response.

V was cut by 7 bases and J by 0 bases, with 14 bases left in between. This CDR3 is built from 15 residues. The germline V gene encodes CDR1 LNHDA and CDR2 SQIVND (reference sequence). Measured with immunoSEQ multiplex PCR; TCRdb has only the in-frame clones, and not every one. Of 120,000 or so clones listed, 88% were seen once; the top ten hold over 1.5%. This clone was counted once. Its specificity is not known. The source was peripheral blood, collected on day 0 of AZD1222 vaccination. This sequence was found in an adult in good health. This chain uses TRBV19 with TRBJ2-3, with D hard to call. CDR3 loop: CASTMTRSSTDTQYF. The CDR3, as DNA: TGTGCCAGTACCATGACCAGATCTAGCACAGATACGCAGTATTTT.